This TCR beta chain was observed in a study of monozygotic twins with inflammatory bowel disease. About this clonotype: Its antigen is still unknown.

Template switching appended UMIs that held a 6-nucleotide sample barcode. TCRdb derives one entry per CDR3 protein from the 5' RACE reads, leaving out DNA. This sample's table has roughly 330,000 distinct CDR3 sequences. This CDR3 region has 14 residues. Germline lookup yields CDR1 LGHDT and CDR2 YNNKEL (reference sequence). Broader study findings: The analysis failed to separate different T cell subtypes. Immunosuppressive treatment differences may have increased patient repertoire variability.

The rearrangement joins TRBV3-1 to TRBJ2-4. The sequenced sample consisted of blood. This receptor was taken from a human donor with ulcerative colitis or Crohn's disease, or a healthy co-twin of an affected twin (not recorded which). The CDR3: CASSPASVKNIQYF.